The rows below give T cell receptor beta chains drawn from one sample of a study of low-dose radiotherapy and immunotherapy resistance in tumors. TCRdb used MiXCR to reprocess the reads, holding one entry per CDR3 protein. The top ten hold around 6% of the sample, which has roughly 30,000 distinct CDR3 sequences, under 55% seen once. Sequencing was performed on PBMCs, taken after low-dose radiotherapy plus immunotherapy. These receptors were taken from a male donor with gallbladder cancer. The CDR3 runs from the conserved cysteine through the conserved F or W. Each record gives: CDR3 length, J gene, D gene, clone size, V gene, CDR3 DNA, CDR3 protein. A D gene is named only where the DNA matches it firmly. Clone size is not always given. Where it is, it says once, few, many or a class for expanded clones.

len: 14; j_gene: TRBJ2-7; d_gene: TRBD1; abundance: .; v_gene: TRBV6-2/TRBV6-3; CDR3nt: TGTGCCAGCAGCCGGACAGGGGCTGCCTACGAGCAGTACTTC; CDR3aa: CASSRTGAAYEQYF
len: 15; j_gene: TRBJ2-5; d_gene: TRBD2; abundance: many; v_gene: TRBV2; CDR3nt: TGTGCCAGCAGTCCACTAGCGGGGGGGTTAGTGACCCAGTACTTC; CDR3aa: CASSPLAGGLVTQYF
len: 19; j_gene: TRBJ2-1; d_gene: TRBD2; abundance: many; v_gene: TRBV5-1; CDR3nt: TGCGCCAGCAGCTCAACTAGCGGGGGTGTTGTAGGATCCTACAATGAGCAGTTCTTC; CDR3aa: CASSSTSGGVVGSYNEQFF
len: 20; j_gene: TRBJ2-7; d_gene: TRBD1; abundance: many; v_gene: TRBV7-9; CDR3nt: TGTGCCAGCAGCTCCATGGGACAGGGGAGAAAGGTGCTTAGCTCCTACGAGCAGTACTTC; CDR3aa: CASSSMGQGRKVLSSYEQYF
len: 14; j_gene: TRBJ2-2; d_gene: .; abundance: .; v_gene: TRBV5-4; CDR3nt: TGTGCCAGCAGCACAGGGCTCCCCACCGGGGAGCTGTTTTTT; CDR3aa: CASSTGLPTGELFF
len: 12; j_gene: TRBJ2-5; d_gene: .; abundance: .; v_gene: TRBV10-2; CDR3nt: TGCGCCAGCCACGGACAACAAGAGACCCAGTACTTC; CDR3aa: CASHGQQETQYF
len: 15; j_gene: TRBJ2-3; d_gene: .; abundance: many; v_gene: TRBV12-3/TRBV12-4; CDR3nt: TGTGCCAGCAGCGTCTTCGGGGAGAGCACAGATACGCAGTATTTT; CDR3aa: CASSVFGESTDTQYF
len: 15; j_gene: TRBJ1-5; d_gene: .; abundance: .; v_gene: TRBV6-1; CDR3nt: TGTGCCAGCAGTGAACAGGTTGGGAGCAATCAGCCCCAGCATTTT; CDR3aa: CASSEQVGSNQPQHF
len: 13; j_gene: TRBJ1-1; d_gene: .; abundance: .; v_gene: TRBV20-1; CDR3nt: TGCAGTGCTAGAGAAGACATGAACACTGAAGCTTTCTTT; CDR3aa: CSAREDMNTEAFF
len: 24; j_gene: TRBJ2-2; d_gene: .; abundance: .; v_gene: TRBV13; CDR3nt: .; CDR3aa: CASTNQTSMYLCATPKSDTGELFF
len: 15; j_gene: TRBJ2-7; d_gene: .; abundance: .; v_gene: TRBV6-2/TRBV6-3; CDR3nt: TGTGCCAGCAGTGAAGCGAACGCAGGTTCTGGCGAGCAGTACTTC; CDR3aa: CASSEANAGSGEQYF
len: 14; j_gene: TRBJ2-7; d_gene: TRBD2; abundance: many; v_gene: TRBV27; CDR3nt: TGTGCCAGCAGTTTAACGGGAGGATCCTACGAGCAGTACTTC; CDR3aa: CASSLTGGSYEQYF
len: 16; j_gene: TRBJ2-1; d_gene: .; abundance: .; v_gene: TRBV19; CDR3nt: TGTGCCAGTAGTATTGGAGGGGGGGACTATTGGGGTGAGCAGTTCTTC; CDR3aa: CASSIGGGDYWGEQFF
len: 15; j_gene: TRBJ2-7; d_gene: .; abundance: many; v_gene: TRBV27; CDR3nt: TGTGCCAGCAGTGAGGTTGGTGGATTCCCCTACGAGCAGTACTTC; CDR3aa: CASSEVGGFPYEQYF
len: 15; j_gene: TRBJ2-1; d_gene: TRBD2; abundance: .; v_gene: TRBV5-4; CDR3nt: TGTGCCAGCAGCTTGGTGGCGGGAGGTGGCAATGAGCAGTTCTTC; CDR3aa: CASSLVAGGGNEQFF